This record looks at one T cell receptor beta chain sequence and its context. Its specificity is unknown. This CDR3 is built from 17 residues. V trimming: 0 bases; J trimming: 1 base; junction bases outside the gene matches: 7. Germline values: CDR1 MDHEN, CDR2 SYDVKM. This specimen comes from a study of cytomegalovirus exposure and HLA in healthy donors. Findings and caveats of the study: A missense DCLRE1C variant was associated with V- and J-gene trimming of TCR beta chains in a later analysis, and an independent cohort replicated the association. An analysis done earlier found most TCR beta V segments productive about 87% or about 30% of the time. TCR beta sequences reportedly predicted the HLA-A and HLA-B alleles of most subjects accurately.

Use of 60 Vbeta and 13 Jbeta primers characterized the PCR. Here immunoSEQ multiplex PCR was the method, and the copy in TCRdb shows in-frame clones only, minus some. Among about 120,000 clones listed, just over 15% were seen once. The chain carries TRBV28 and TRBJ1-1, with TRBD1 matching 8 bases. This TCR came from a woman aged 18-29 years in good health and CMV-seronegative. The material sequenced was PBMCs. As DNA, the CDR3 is TGTGCCAGCAGTTTATGGGGACAGACAGGGGAGAACACTGAAGCTTTCTTT. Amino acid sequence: CASSLWGQTGENTEAFF. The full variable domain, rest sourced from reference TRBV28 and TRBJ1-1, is DVKVTQSSRYLVKRTGEKVFLECVQDMDHENMFWYRQDPGLGLRLIYFSYDVKMKEKGDIPEGYSVSREKKERFSLILESASTNQTSMYLCASSLWGQTGENTEAFFGQGTRLTVV.